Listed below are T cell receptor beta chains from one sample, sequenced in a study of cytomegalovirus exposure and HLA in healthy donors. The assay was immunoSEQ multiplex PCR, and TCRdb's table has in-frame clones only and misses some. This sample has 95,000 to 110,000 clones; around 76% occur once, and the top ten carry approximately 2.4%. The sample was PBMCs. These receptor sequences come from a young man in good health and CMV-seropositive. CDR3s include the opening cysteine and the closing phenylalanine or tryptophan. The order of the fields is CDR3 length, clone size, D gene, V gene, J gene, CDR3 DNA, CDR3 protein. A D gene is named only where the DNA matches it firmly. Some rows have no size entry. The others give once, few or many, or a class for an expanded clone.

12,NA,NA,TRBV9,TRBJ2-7,TGTGCCACGACAGGAATATCCTACGAGCAGTACTTC,CATTGISYEQYF
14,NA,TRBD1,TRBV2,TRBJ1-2,TGTGCCAGCAGTGTTAAGGACAGGGGTGATGGCTACACCTTC,CASSVKDRGDGYTF
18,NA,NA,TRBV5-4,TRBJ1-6,TGTGCCAGCAGCTTGGTCTTATCCTCGAGCTCCTATAATTCACCCCTCCACTTT,CASSLVLSSSSYNSPLHF
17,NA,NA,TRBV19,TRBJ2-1,TGTGCCAGTAGTATTGGGTCGGGGTACCCAAGGATCAATGAGCAGTTCTTC,CASSIGSGYPRINEQFF
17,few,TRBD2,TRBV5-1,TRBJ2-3,TGCGCCAGCAGCACGGGGACTAGCGGTTATCAGGGAGATACGCAGTATTTT,CASSTGTSGYQGDTQYF
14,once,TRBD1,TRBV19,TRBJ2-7,TGTGCTTCCTTGCCTACAGGGGAATCCTACGAGCAGTACTTC,CASLPTGESYEQYF
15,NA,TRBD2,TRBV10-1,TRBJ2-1,TGCGCCAGCAGTGATGGCGGGGGGGCCGGTAATGAGCAGTTCTTC,CASSDGGGAGNEQFF
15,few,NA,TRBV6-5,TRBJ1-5,TGTGCCAGCAGCCTCAGGCAGGGTAGGAATCAGCCCCAGCATTTT,CASSLRQGRNQPQHF
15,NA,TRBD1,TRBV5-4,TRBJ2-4,TGTGCCAGCAGCTTGGATCAGGGGGCGAAAAACATTCAGTACTTC,CASSLDQGAKNIQYF
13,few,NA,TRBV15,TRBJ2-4,TGTGCCACCAGCACTGAGTCCAAAAACATTCAGTACTTC,CATSTESKNIQYF
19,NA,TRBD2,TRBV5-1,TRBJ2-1,TGCGCCAGCAGCTTGGTTTTTTCTTCGGGGGGGAGCTCCTACAATGAGCAGTTCTTC,CASSLVFSSGGSSYNEQFF
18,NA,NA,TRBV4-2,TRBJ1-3,TGTGCCAGCAGCCAAGATGGGGGGTTTGGGGGGTACGGAAACACCATATATTTT,CASSQDGGFGGYGNTIYF
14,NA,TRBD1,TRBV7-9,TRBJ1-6,TGTGCCAGCAGCTTTGACAGGGGGTTCTCACCCCTCCACTTT,CASSFDRGFSPLHF
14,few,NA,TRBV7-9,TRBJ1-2,TGTGCCAGCAGCTCAAGCTCGGCTAACTATGGCTACACCTTC,CASSSSSANYGYTF
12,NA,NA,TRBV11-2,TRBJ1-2,TGTGCCAGCAGCTTCACCGAGGGCCGCTACACCTTC,CASSFTEGRYTF
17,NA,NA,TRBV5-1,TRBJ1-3,TGCGCCAGCAGCCCGGATTGGACCGGAGGATCTGGAAACACCATATATTTT,CASSPDWTGGSGNTIYF
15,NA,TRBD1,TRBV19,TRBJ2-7,TGTGCCAGTAGTCTCCCTTTACAGGGGCCGGAGGAGCAGTACTTC,CASSLPLQGPEEQYF
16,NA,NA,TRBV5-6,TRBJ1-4,TGTGCCAGCAGCTTGGGGCCTCGGGGGGCTAATGAAAAACTGTTTTTT,CASSLGPRGANEKLFF
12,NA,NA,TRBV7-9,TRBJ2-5,TGTTCCAGCGGGCCGATCCAAGAGACCCAGTACTTC,CSSGPIQETQYF
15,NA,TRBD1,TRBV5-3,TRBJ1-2,TGTGCCAGAAGCGTGGGGACAGCACCTAACTATGGCTACACCTTC,CARSVGTAPNYGYTF
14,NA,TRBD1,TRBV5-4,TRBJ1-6,TGTGCCAGCAGCTCGGACAGGGCAGGTTCACCCCTCCACTTT,CASSSDRAGSPLHF
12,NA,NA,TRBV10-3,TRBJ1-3,TGTGCCAGCGGGGACTCTGGAAACACCATATATTTT,CASGDSGNTIYF
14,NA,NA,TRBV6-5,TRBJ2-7,TGTGCCAGCAGTTATGGCGGGACAGTCTACGAGCAGTACTTC,CASSYGGTVYEQYF
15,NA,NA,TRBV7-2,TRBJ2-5,TGTGCCAGCAGCCCCCCGGTCTTCTTCATAGTGACCCAGTACTTC,CASSPPVFFIVTQYF
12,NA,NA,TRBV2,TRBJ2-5,TGTGCCAGCAGTAGGGGGGGAGAGACCCAGTACTTC,CASSRGGETQYF
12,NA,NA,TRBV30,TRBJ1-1,TGTGCCTGGAGTGCAGGGCTTTCTGAAGCTTTCTTT,CAWSAGLSEAFF
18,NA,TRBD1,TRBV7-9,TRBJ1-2,TGTGCCAGCAGCCCCCTGGGTTCCGGGACAGGGGGCTTCGAGGGCTACACCTTC,CASSPLGSGTGGFEGYTF
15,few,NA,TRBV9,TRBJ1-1,TGTGCCAGCAATCTCATCGGTGGGGGGGTCACTGAAGCTTTCTTT,CASNLIGGGVTEAFF
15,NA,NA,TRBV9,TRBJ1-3,TGTGCCAGCAGCCTGGGCTATAACTCTGGAAACACCATATATTTT,CASSLGYNSGNTIYF
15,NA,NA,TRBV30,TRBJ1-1,TGTGCCTGGAGTGTAAACCCATTTGAGAAAACTGAAGCTTTCTTT,CAWSVNPFEKTEAFF
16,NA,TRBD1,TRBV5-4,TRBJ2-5,TGTGCCAGCAGCTTGTCTCCCTCGACAGGGAAAGAGACCCAGTACTTC,CASSLSPSTGKETQYF
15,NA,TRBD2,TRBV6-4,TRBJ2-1,TGTGCCAGCAGCTCTAGCGGAAGCTCCTACAATGAGCAGTTCTTC,CASSSSGSSYNEQFF
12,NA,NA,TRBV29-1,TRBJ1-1,TGCAGCGTTGAAGCCGGGTTGCCTGAAGCTTTCTTT,CSVEAGLPEAFF
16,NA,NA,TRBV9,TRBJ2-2,TGTGCCAGCAGCGCCTCAGGCGGGGTGTCCACCGGGGAGCTGTTTTTT,CASSASGGVSTGELFF
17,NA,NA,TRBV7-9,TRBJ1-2,TGTGCCAGCAGCTTAGAGGCAGGGGCCTTTTCTAACTATGGCTACACCTTC,CASSLEAGAFSNYGYTF
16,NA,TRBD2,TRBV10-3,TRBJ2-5,TGTGCCATCAGTGGAGATCTAGCGGGGGGGTCGGAGACCCAGTACTTC,CAISGDLAGGSETQYF
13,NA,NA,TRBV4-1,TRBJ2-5,TGCGCCAGCAGCCCAGGACTACTAGAGACCCAGTACTTC,CASSPGLLETQYF
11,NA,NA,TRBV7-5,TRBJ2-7,TGTGCCAGAAGCTTGAGCCACGAGCAGTACTTC,CARSLSHEQYF
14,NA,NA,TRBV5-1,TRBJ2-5,TGCGCCAGCAGCTATGGACAGTTCCAAGAGACCCAGTACTTC,CASSYGQFQETQYF